The 10 T cell receptor beta chains presented below share a single source sample, sequenced in a study of blood T cell repertoires in COVID-19. Data came from immunoSEQ multiplex PCR; TCRdb stores just in-frame clones and leaves some out. The table lists hundreds of thousands of clones, 90% of them singletons. The sample comprised PBMCs or T cells enriched from blood (not recorded which). These receptors all come from a man over 45 who had been exposed to COVID-19.

V and J are TRBV5-1 and TRBJ2-7, with TRBD1 identical over 10 bases. The CDR3 extends over 15 amino acids. The junction had 6 bases not matched to a gene; V was cut back by 4 bases and J by 2 bases. CDR1 is SGHRS and CDR2 is YFSETQ in the germline V gene. In DNA form, the CDR3 reads TGCGCCAGCAGCGCGGGACAGGGGTCCGCCTACGAGCAGTACGTC. Residues: CASSAGQGSAYEQYV.

This sequence joins TRBV4-1 and TRBJ2-5; 7 bases align to TRBD1. This CDR3 is built from 16 residues. The V gene end was trimmed by 1 base and the J gene end by 1 base; junction bases not matched to a gene: 6. Germline lookup yields CDR1 MGHRA and CDR2 YSYEKL. CDR3 bases: TGCGCCAGCAGCCAAGCGACCGGGGACAGCCAAGAGACCCAGTACTTC. It codes for CASSQATGDSQETQYF.

The chain joins TRBV3-1 (or the pseudogene TRBV3-2) to TRBJ1-2; 11 bases align to TRBD1. Germline CDR1 reads LGHDT; CDR2 reads YNNKEL (reference sequence). V lost 4 bases, J lost 5 bases, and 9 bases stayed unmatched. This CDR3 is 16 amino acids long. CDR3 nucleotide sequence: TGTGCCAGCAGCCCAACCTTGGGACAGGGGGAATATGGCTACACCTTC. It codes for CASSPTLGQGEYGYTF.

This clone was seen a few times. The chain recombines TRBV18 with TRBJ1-6, with D possibly matching TRBD1 (6 bases). Trimming took off 2 bases at V and 7 bases at J, with 9 bases between the two ends. Per germline, CDR1 KGHSH and CDR2 LQKENI. The CDR3 is 14 amino acids. CDR3 coding DNA: TGTGCCAGCTCACCAAGACAGGTGAATTCACCCCTCCACTTT. Amino acid sequence: CASSPRQVNSPLHF.

V and J are TRBV7-9 and TRBJ2-3; TRBD2 aligns across 10 bases. The CDR3 loop spans 17 amino acids. Germline values: CDR1 SEHNR, CDR2 FQNEAQ (reference sequence). V was pared by 5 bases and J by 3 bases, with 11 bases of the junction left unmatched. The CDR3 here is CASSLLAGDVGTDTQYF. In DNA, the CDR3 is TGTGCCAGCAGCCTCCTAGCGGGAGACGTCGGAACAGATACGCAGTATTTT.

This rearrangement joins TRBV24-1 to TRBJ2-2; D might be TRBD1 (6 bases). Germline V gene sequence: CDR1 KGHDR, CDR2 SFDVKD. This CDR3 has 14 amino acids. Trimming took off 5 bases at V and 6 bases at J, with 12 bases between the two ends. CDR3 protein: CATSGTGLAGELFF. As DNA, the CDR3 is TGTGCCACCAGTGGAACAGGGCTGGCCGGGGAGCTGTTTTTT.

This chain links TRBV15 with TRBJ2-2, with TRBD2 identical over 12 bases. This CDR3 contains 19 residues. Germline values: CDR1 LNHNV, CDR2 YYDKDF (reference sequence). V shed 3 bases and J 4 bases; nucleotides not matched to a gene: 12. The chain's CDR3 is CATSRAGTSGWGFTGELFF. The CDR3 DNA sequence: TGTGCCACCAGCAGGGCCGGGACTAGCGGGTGGGGGTTCACCGGGGAGCTGTTTTTT.

The chain couples TRBV5-1 to TRBJ2-1; TRBD2 is a possible D gene (5 bases). CDR3 length: 12 amino acids. CDR1 is SGHRS, CDR2 YFSETQ, per germline. V lost 2 bases, J lost 12 bases, and 12 bases lay in between. CDR3 in DNA: TGCGCCAGCAGCTTAAACGGAGAGGGGCAGTTCTTC. Amino acids: CASSLNGEGQFF.

V usage is TRBV2 and J usage is TRBJ2-1, with TRBD2 matching 12 bases. The V segment lost 5 bases and the J segment 8 bases; nucleotides outside the gene matches: 7. The CDR3 spans 15 residues. Germline assignment: CDR1 SNHLY and CDR2 FYNNEI. CDR3 in amino acids: CASSRLAGEVDEQFF. DNA of the CDR3: TGTGCCAGCAGTCGACTAGCGGGGGAGGTTGATGAGCAGTTCTTC.

V gene TRBV19 combines with J gene TRBJ1-2; D might be TRBD1 (6 bases). V was shortened by 4 bases and J by 3 bases, with 12 bases between the two germline ends. This CDR3 has 14 amino acids. CDR1 and CDR2 (germline): LNHDA, SQIVND (reference sequence). CDR3 nucleotides: TGTGCCAGTAGTAGAGACAGGCGCGACTATGGCTACACCTTC. The encoded protein is CASSRDRRDYGYTF. Based on the CDR3 plus reference TRBV19 and TRBJ1-2, the full variable domain is DGGITQSPKYLFRKEGQNVTLSCEQNLNHDAMYWYRQDPGQGLRLIYYSQIVNDFQKGDIAEGYSVSREKKESFPLTVTSAQKNPTAFYLCASSRDRRDYGYTFGSGTRLTVV.